The rows below give T cell receptor beta chains drawn from one sample of a study of Ad26.COV2.S vaccination and SARS-CoV-2 variants. Produced via immunoSEQ multiplex PCR; TCRdb's table is partial and in-frame only. The sample carries 380,000 or so clones, 83% recorded once. Specimen: peripheral blood, collected in a trial of Ad26.COV2.S vaccine versus placebo. These receptors all stem from a person aged 18-65 years who received the Ad26.COV2.S COVID-19 vaccine or a placebo. CDR3s include the opening cysteine and the closing phenylalanine or tryptophan. D genes are given only for firm matches.

len: 14; d_gene: .; v_gene: TRBV4-3; CDR3aa: CASSQDGRMGEQFF
len: 12; d_gene: .; v_gene: TRBV4-3; CDR3aa: CASSQEGDTQYF
len: 15; d_gene: TRBD1; v_gene: TRBV15; CDR3aa: CATSKSGTGVDEQYF
len: 13; d_gene: TRBD1; v_gene: TRBV28; CDR3aa: CASRGQGIYGYTF
len: 13; d_gene: TRBD1; v_gene: TRBV9; CDR3aa: CASSVDPGGGYTF
len: 16; d_gene: TRBD1; v_gene: TRBV12-5; CDR3aa: CASGLLHRGNVETQYF
len: 14; d_gene: .; v_gene: TRBV3-1/TRBV3-2; CDR3aa: CASSQGHGRQPQHF
len: 13; d_gene: .; v_gene: TRBV24-1; CDR3aa: CATSDPPLETQYF
len: 14; d_gene: .; v_gene: TRBV20-1; CDR3aa: CSASGDRSPGELFF
len: 15; d_gene: TRBD1; v_gene: TRBV7-2; CDR3aa: CASSLAYRGGNTIYF
len: 16; d_gene: TRBD1; v_gene: TRBV19; CDR3aa: CASSIAAQGAGNTIYF
len: 16; d_gene: .; v_gene: TRBV3-1/TRBV3-2; CDR3aa: CASSPFTGLALYGYTF
len: 14; d_gene: .; v_gene: TRBV27; CDR3aa: CASSPYTFSYEQYF
len: 17; d_gene: TRBD2; v_gene: TRBV4-3; CDR3aa: CASSQSDIAGGSYEQYF
len: 15; d_gene: .; v_gene: TRBV6-1; CDR3aa: CASSEAVSGEETQYF
len: 15; d_gene: .; v_gene: TRBV28; CDR3aa: CASSFIRQRGTEAFF
len: 18; d_gene: TRBD2; v_gene: TRBV19; CDR3aa: CASSISLAGGPFYNEQFF
len: 16; d_gene: .; v_gene: TRBV5-1; CDR3aa: CASSPGHSNSNQPQHF
len: 14; d_gene: .; v_gene: TRBV5-1; CDR3aa: CASSLWQGDTEAFF
len: 15; d_gene: TRBD1; v_gene: TRBV18; CDR3aa: CASSPIKGQGGEQYF
len: 14; d_gene: .; v_gene: TRBV15; CDR3aa: CATSRDYRANEQFF
len: 16; d_gene: .; v_gene: TRBV3-1/TRBV3-2; CDR3aa: CASSRRARRGDTEAFF
len: 14; d_gene: .; v_gene: TRBV5-1; CDR3aa: CASSPDGNSYEQYF
len: 12; d_gene: .; v_gene: TRBV5-1; CDR3aa: CASSLAGRGYTF
len: 14; d_gene: TRBD1; v_gene: TRBV19; CDR3aa: CASSVGQGWETQYF
len: 12; d_gene: .; v_gene: TRBV2; CDR3aa: CASTPYGDTQYF
len: 11; d_gene: .; v_gene: TRBV20-1; CDR3aa: CSATPYNEQFF
len: 12; d_gene: .; v_gene: TRBV3-1/TRBV3-2; CDR3aa: CASSRGTGELFF
len: 15; d_gene: .; v_gene: TRBV7-2; CDR3aa: CASSPKPGINEKLFF